This is a list of T cell receptor beta chains from one sample in a study of cytomegalovirus exposure and HLA in healthy donors. Measured with immunoSEQ multiplex PCR; TCRdb has only the in-frame clones, and not every one. This sample's clone table lists 35,000 to 45,000 clones. Sequenced: PBMCs. The receptors were gathered from a man between 35 and 55 years old in good health and CMV-seropositive. Each CDR3 is given with its conserved first and last residue. Fields, in order: J gene, D gene, V gene, CDR3 protein, CDR3 DNA. A D gene is named only where the DNA matches it firmly.

TRBJ2-3,-,TRBV5-1,CASSLGGTYTDTQYF,TGCGCCAGCAGCTTGGGGGGCACCTACACAGATACGCAGTATTTT
TRBJ1-4,TRBD1,TRBV28,CASNEAAGGGEKLFF,TGTGCCAGCAATGAGGCGGCAGGGGGCGGGGAAAAACTGTTTTTT
TRBJ2-3,-,TRBV5-4,CASSPNWQAGDTQYF,TGTGCCAGCAGCCCCAATTGGCAAGCCGGGGATACGCAGTATTTT
TRBJ2-3,-,TRBV9,CASSASTVGIFTDTQYF,TGTGCCAGCAGCGCTTCGACAGTTGGTATTTTTACAGATACGCAGTATTTT
TRBJ1-1,TRBD1,TRBV5-1,CASSTGQPATEAFF,TGCGCCAGCAGCACGGGACAGCCGGCCACTGAAGCTTTCTTT
TRBJ1-1,-,TRBV11-3,CASSLDPVNTEAFF,TGTGCCAGCAGCTTAGATCCGGTGAACACTGAAGCTTTCTTT
TRBJ2-1,-,TRBV18,CASSRDSLSNEQFF,TGTGCCAGCTCACGTGACAGCTTGAGTAATGAGCAGTTCTTC
TRBJ2-7,TRBD2,TRBV7-9,CASSSRGLADSYEQYF,TGTGCCAGCAGCTCCCGGGGACTAGCTGACTCCTACGAGCAGTACTTC
TRBJ2-1,TRBD2,TRBV27,CASREAGGGLNEQFF,TGTGCCAGCAGGGAAGCGGGAGGGGGTCTCAATGAGCAGTTCTTC
TRBJ2-4,-,TRBV7-2,CASSQGVGGPIAKNIQYF,TGTGCCAGCAGCCAAGGGGTCGGCGGACCGATAGCCAAAAACATTCAGTACTTC
TRBJ2-5,-,TRBV27,CASSLGRGQETQYF,TGTGCCAGCAGTTTAGGCAGGGGCCAAGAGACCCAGTACTTC
TRBJ2-7,TRBD2,TRBV6-1,CAIRLAGGSSYEQYF,TGTGCCATCCGATTAGCGGGGGGAAGCTCCTACGAGCAGTACTTC
TRBJ1-1,TRBD1,TRBV10-3,CAIRVGTGRSQAFF,TGTGCCATCAGGGTCGGGACAGGGAGGTCGCAAGCTTTCTTT